This T cell receptor (beta chain) was identified during a study of stem cell transplantation in POMP-related autoinflammatory disease. CDR3 size: 13 residues. The junction had 7 bases not matched to a gene; V was cut back by 6 bases and J by 6 bases. The germline gives CDR1 MNHNS, CDR2 SASEGT. As for this clone: Its antigen is unidentified.

The data were produced by immunoSEQ multiplex PCR, yet TCRdb's version contains in-frame clones alone and is incomplete. The sample yields approximately 30,000 clones, around 88% seen once. The study's findings and limits: Patients with PRAID showed a restricted number of unique TRB V-J gene pairings.

This clonotype originated in a human donor with POMP-related autoinflammation and immune dysregulation (PRAID). The chain uses TRBV6-1 and TRBJ2-7, with TRBD1 matching 8 bases. The sequencing used CD4+ T cells from PBMCs, collected before stem cell transplantation. The CDR3 spells CASSQTGVGEQYF. The DNA of the CDR3 is TGTGCCAGCAGCCAGACAGGGGTCGGCGAGCAGTACTTC.